The next 6 T cell receptor beta chains were all read from a single sample in a study of T cell responses to AZD1222 COVID-19 vaccine. Assay used: immunoSEQ multiplex PCR; TCRdb lists only in-frame clones, some missing. The sample holds 160,000 or so clones, 88% seen once. The starting material was peripheral blood, obtained on day 0 of AZD1222 vaccination. All receptors come from an adult in good health.

The V and J genes are TRBV10-3 and TRBJ1-1; 9 positions agree with TRBD1. The germline V gene has CDR1 ENHRY and CDR2 SYGVKD. Trimming took 8 bases from V and 3 from J; bases not matched to a gene: 7. CDR3 size: 14 residues. CDR3 in DNA: TGTGCCATCGGGGGGACAGGGAGTCACACTGAAGCTTTCTTT. This sequence encodes CAIGGTGSHTEAFF.

The CDR3 here is CASTPSKGPQHF. The CDR3 coding sequence is TGTGCCAGCACCCCCTCGAAAGGGCCCCAGCATTTT. J is TRBJ1-5 and V is TRBV28; D gene uncertain. The CDR3 extends over 12 amino acids. Germline CDR1 MDHEN, CDR2 SYDVKM. V lost 7 bases to trimming and J lost 9 bases, with 13 bases between them.

This rearrangement joins TRBV24-1 to TRBJ2-6, with D maybe TRBD1 (5 bases). This CDR3 region has 16 residues. Between the trimmed V and J ends, which lost 7 bases and 0 bases, there was a span of 12 bases. Per germline, CDR1 KGHDR and CDR2 SFDVKD. CDR3 loop: CATSQPRASGANVLTF. The CDR3 nucleotides read TGTGCCACCAGCCAACCCAGGGCCTCTGGGGCCAACGTCCTGACTTTC.

The chain recombines TRBV28 with TRBJ1-3; D is undetermined. Trimming took 1 base from V and 0 from J, leaving 10 bases between them. Germline V gives CDR1 MDHEN, CDR2 SYDVKM. This CDR3 has 16 amino acids. The CDR3, as DNA: TGTGCCAGCAGTTTATCGACGGCCTACTCTGGAAACACCATATATTTT. Encoded protein: CASSLSTAYSGNTIYF. Based on the CDR3 plus reference TRBV28 and TRBJ1-3, the full variable domain is DVKVTQSSRYLVKRTGEKVFLECVQDMDHENMFWYRQDPGLGLRLIYFSYDVKMKEKGDIPEGYSVSREKKERFSLILESASTNQTSMYLCASSLSTAYSGNTIYFGEGSWLTVV.

The chain recombines TRBV28 with TRBJ2-2; 7 bases map to TRBD2. Trimming removed 6 bases from V and 0 bases from J; junction bases left unmatched: 4. This CDR3 spans 15 amino acids. Germline V gene sequence: CDR1 MDHEN, CDR2 SYDVKM. The CDR3 reads CASSAGAPNTGELFF. The DNA for the CDR3 is TGTGCCAGCAGCGCGGGAGCCCCGAACACCGGGGAGCTGTTTTTT. The entire variable domain, with the rest obtained from reference TRBV28 and TRBJ2-2, is as follows: DVKVTQSSRYLVKRTGEKVFLECVQDMDHENMFWYRQDPGLGLRLIYFSYDVKMKEKGDIPEGYSVSREKKERFSLILESASTNQTSMYLCASSAGAPNTGELFFGEGSRLTVL.

The chain carries TRBV12-3 or TRBV12-4 and TRBJ1-5; 7 bases are shared with TRBD1. V lost 6 bases and J lost 8; bases outside the gene matches: 7. CDR3 size: 13 residues. CDR3 coding DNA: TGTGCCAGCAGGGGACAGCCGGGAGAGCCCCAGCATTTT. Its protein is CASRGQPGEPQHF.